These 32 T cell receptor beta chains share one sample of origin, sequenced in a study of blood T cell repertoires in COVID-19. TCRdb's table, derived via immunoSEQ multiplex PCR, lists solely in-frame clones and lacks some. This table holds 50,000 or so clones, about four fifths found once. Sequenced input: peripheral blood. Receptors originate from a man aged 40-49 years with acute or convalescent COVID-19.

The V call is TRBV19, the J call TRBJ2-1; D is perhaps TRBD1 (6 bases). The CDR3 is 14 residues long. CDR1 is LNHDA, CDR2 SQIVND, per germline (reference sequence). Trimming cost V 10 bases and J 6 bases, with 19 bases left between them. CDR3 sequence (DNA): TGTGCCACTCGACAGGATTCCAAATCCAATGAGCAGTTCTTC. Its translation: CATRQDSKSNEQFF.

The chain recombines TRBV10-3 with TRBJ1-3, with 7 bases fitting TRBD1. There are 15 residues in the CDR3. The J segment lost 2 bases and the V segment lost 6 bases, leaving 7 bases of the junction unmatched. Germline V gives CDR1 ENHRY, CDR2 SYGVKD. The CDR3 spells CAIRQTGLTGNTIYF. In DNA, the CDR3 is TGTGCCATCAGGCAGACAGGGTTAACTGGAAACACCATATATTTT.

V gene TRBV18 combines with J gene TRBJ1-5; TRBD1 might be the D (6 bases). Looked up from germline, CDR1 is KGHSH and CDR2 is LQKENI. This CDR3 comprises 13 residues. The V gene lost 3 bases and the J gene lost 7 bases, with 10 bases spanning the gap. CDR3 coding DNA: TGTGCCAGCTCACCCGCGGGGGCGCAGCCCCAGCATTTT. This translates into CASSPAGAQPQHF.

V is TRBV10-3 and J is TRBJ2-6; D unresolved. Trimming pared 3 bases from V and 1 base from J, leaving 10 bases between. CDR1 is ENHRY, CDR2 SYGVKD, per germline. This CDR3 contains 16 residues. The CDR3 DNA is TGTGCCATCAGTGATTACAGTGATTCTGGGGCCAACGTCCTGACTTTC. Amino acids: CAISDYSDSGANVLTF.

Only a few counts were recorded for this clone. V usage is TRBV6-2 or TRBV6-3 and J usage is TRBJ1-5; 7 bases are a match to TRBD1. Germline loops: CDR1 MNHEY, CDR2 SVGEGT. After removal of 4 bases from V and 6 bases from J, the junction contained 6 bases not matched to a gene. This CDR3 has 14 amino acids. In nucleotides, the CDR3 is TGTGCCAGCAGTTCAGGGGGTCAGGGTCAGCCCCAGCATTTT. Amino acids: CASSSGGQGQPQHF.

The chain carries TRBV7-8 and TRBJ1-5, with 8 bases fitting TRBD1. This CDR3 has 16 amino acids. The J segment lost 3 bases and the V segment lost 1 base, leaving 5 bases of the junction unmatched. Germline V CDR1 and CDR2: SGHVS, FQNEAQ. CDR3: CASSLVDRGFNQPQHF. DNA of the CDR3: TGTGCCAGCAGCTTAGTAGACAGGGGATTCAATCAGCCCCAGCATTTT. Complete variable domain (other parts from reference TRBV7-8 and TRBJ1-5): GAGVSQSPRYKVAKRGQDVALRCDPISGHVSLFWYQQALGQGPEFLTYFQNEAQLDKSGLPSDRFFAERPEGSVSTLKIQRTQQEDSAVYLCASSLVDRGFNQPQHFGDGTRLSIL.

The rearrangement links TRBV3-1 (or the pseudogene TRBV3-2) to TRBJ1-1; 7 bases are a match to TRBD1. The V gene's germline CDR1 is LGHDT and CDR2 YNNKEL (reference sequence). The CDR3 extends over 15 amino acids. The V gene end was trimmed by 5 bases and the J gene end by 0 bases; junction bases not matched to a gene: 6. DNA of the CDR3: TGTGCCAGCAGCTCTCATGACAGGGTGAACACTGAAGCTTTCTTT. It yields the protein CASSSHDRVNTEAFF.

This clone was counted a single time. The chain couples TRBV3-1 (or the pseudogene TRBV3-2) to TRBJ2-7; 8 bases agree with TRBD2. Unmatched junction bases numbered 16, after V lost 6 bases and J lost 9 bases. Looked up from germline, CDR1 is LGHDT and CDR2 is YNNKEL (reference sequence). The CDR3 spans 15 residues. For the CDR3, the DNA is TGTGCCAGCAGTCTGGGCTCTAGCGGGTCCTCGGGGCAGTACTTC. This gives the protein CASSLGSSGSSGQYF.

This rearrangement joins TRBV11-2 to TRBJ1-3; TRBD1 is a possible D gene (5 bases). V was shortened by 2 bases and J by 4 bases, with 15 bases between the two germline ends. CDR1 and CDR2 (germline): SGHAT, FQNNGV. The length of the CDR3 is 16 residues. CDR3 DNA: TGTGCCAGCAGCTTAACCCGGGGGGGAGCGGGAAACACCATATATTTT. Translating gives CASSLTRGGAGNTIYF.

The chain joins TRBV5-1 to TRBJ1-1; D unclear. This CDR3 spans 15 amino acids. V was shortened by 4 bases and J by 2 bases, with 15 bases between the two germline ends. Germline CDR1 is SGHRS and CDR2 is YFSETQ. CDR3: CASSPSGGLNTEAFF. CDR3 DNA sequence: TGCGCCAGCAGCCCCTCGGGAGGGTTAAACACTGAAGCTTTCTTT.

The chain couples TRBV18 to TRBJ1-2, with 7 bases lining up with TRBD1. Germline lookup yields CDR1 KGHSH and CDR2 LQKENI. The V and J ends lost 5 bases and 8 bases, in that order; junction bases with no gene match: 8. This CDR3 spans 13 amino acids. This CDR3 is CASSIRDRWGYTF. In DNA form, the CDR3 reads TGTGCCAGCTCAATCCGGGACAGATGGGGCTACACCTTC. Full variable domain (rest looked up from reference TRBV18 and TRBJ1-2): NAGVMQNPRHLVRRRGQEARLRCSPMKGHSHVYWYRQLPEEGLKFMVYLQKENIIDESGMPKERFSAEFPKEGPSILRIQQVVRGDSAAYFCASSIRDRWGYTFGSGTRLTVV.

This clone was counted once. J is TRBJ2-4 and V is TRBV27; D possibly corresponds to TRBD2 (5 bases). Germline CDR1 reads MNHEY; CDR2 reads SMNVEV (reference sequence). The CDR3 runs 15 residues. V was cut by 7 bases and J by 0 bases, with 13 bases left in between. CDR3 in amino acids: CASNTRALAKNIQYF. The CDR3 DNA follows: TGTGCCAGCAATACGCGGGCCCTAGCCAAAAACATTCAGTACTTC.

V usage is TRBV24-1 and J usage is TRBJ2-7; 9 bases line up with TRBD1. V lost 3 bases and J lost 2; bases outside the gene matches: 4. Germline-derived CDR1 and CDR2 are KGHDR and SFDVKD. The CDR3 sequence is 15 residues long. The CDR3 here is CATSDPRQGAYEQYF. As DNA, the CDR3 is TGTGCCACCAGTGATCCTCGACAGGGGGCCTACGAGCAGTACTTC.

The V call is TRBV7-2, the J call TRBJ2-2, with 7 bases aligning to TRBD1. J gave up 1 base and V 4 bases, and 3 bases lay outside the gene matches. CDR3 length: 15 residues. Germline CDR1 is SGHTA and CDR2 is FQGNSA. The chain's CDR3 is CASSSRTGNTGELFF. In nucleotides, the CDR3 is TGTGCCAGCAGCTCCCGGACAGGGAACACCGGGGAGCTGTTTTTT.

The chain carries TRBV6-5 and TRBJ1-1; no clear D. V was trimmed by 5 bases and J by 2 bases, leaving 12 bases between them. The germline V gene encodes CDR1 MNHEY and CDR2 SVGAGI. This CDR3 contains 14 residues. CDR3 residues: CASSPRRSNTEAFF. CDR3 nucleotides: TGTGCCAGCAGTCCTAGACGATCAAACACTGAAGCTTTCTTT.

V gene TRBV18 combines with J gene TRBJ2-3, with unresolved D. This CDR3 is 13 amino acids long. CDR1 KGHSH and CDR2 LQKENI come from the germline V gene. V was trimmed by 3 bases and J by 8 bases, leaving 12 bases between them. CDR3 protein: CASSPFRSGTQYF. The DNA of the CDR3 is TGTGCCAGCTCACCTTTCCGGTCGGGTACGCAGTATTTT.

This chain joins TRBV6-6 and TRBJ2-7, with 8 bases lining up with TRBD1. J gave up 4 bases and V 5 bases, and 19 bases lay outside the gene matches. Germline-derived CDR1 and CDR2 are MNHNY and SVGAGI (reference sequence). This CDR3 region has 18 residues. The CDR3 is CASSRRITAGQVVYEQYF. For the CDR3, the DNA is TGTGCCAGCAGTCGACGGATAACTGCGGGACAGGTCGTTTACGAGCAGTACTTC.

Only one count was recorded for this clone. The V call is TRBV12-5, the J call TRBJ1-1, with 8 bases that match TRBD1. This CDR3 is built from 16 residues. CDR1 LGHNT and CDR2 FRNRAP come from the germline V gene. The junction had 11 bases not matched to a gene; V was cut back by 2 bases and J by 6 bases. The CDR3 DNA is TGTGCTAGTGGTTTGACCCGGACAGGGAATTTCCCTGAAGCTTTCTTT. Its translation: CASGLTRTGNFPEAFF. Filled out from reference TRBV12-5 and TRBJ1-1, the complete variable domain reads DARVTQTPRHKVTEMGQEVTMRCQPILGHNTVFWYRQTMMQGLELLAYFRNRAPLDDSGMPKDRFSAEMPDATLATLKIQPSEPRDSAVYFCASGLTRTGNFPEAFFGQGTRLTVV.

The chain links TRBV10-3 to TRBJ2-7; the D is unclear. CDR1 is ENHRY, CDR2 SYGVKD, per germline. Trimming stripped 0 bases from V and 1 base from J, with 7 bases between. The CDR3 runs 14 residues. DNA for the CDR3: TGTGCCATCAGTGAGTCCGCGGATTCCTACGAGCAGTACTTC. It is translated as CAISESADSYEQYF.

DNA of the CDR3: TGTGCCAGCAGCGTAGGGACTCACACAGATACGCAGTATTTT. Translated: CASSVGTHTDTQYF. The rearrangement joins TRBV9 to TRBJ2-3, with a possible D match to TRBD2 (5 bases). V was pared by 0 bases and J by 2 bases, with 7 bases between. CDR3 length: 14 amino acids. From germline, CDR1 is SGDLS and CDR2 YYNGEE.

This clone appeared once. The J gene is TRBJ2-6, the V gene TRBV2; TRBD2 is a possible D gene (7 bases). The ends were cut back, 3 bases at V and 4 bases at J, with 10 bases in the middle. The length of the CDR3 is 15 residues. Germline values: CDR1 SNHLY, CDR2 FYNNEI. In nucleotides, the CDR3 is TGTGCCAGCAGTGAGGGGGGGCCAGGGGCCAACGTCCTGACTTTC. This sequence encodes CASSEGGPGANVLTF.

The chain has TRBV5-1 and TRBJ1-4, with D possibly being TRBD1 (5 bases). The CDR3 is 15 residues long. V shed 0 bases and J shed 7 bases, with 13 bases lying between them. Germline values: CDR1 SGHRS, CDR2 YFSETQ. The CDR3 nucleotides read TGCGCCAGCAGCTTGGCCAGTCAGGGTGGTGAAAAACTGTTTTTT. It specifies CASSLASQGGEKLFF.

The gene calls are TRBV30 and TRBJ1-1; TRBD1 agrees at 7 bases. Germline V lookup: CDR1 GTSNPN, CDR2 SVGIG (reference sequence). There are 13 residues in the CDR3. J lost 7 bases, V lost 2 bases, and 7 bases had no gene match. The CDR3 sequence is CAWSRLGTVEAFF. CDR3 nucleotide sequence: TGTGCCTGGAGTCGGTTAGGGACAGTTGAAGCTTTCTTT.

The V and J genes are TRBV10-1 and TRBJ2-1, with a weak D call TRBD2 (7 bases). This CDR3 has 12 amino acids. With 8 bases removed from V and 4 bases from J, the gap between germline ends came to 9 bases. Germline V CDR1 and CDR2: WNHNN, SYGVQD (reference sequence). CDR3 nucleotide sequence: TGCGCCAGCGGGGGGGCGTACAATGAGCAGTTCTTC. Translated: CASGGAYNEQFF.

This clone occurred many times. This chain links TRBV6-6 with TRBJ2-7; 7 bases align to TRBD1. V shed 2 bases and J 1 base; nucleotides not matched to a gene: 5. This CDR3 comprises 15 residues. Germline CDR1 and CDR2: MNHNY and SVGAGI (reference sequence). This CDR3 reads CASSYSSGQSYEQYF. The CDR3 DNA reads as TGTGCCAGCAGTTACAGTTCGGGACAGTCCTACGAGCAGTACTTC.

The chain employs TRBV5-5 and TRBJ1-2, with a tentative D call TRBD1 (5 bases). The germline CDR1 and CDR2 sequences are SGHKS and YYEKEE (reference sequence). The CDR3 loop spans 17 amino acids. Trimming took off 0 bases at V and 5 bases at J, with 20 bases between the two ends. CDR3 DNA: TGTGCCAGCAGCTTGGCGACAGTTACAATGAAATTTTATGGCTACACCTTC. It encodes CASSLATVTMKFYGYTF.

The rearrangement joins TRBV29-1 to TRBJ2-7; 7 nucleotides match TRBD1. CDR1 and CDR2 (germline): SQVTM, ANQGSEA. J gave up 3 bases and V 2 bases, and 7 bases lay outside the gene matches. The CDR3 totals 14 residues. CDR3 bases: TGCAGCGTTGAACTCCCCAGGGGGAACTACGAGCAGTACTTC. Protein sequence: CSVELPRGNYEQYF.

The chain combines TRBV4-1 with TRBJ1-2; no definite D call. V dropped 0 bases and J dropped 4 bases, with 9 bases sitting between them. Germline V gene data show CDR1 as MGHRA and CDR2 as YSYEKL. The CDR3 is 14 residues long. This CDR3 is CASSQDNGVYGYTF. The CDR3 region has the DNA TGCGCCAGCAGCCAAGATAACGGGGTCTATGGCTACACCTTC.

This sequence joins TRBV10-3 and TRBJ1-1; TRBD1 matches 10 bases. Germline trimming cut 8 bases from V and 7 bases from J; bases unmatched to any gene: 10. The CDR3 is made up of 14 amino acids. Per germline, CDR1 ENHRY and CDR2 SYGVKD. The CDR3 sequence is CAIGGDRGPGEAFF. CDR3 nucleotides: TGTGCCATCGGCGGAGACAGGGGGCCCGGTGAAGCTTTCTTT.

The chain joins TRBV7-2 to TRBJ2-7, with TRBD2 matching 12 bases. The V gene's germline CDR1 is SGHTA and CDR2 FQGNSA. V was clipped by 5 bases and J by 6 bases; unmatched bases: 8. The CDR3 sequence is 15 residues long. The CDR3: CASSIRTSGEGEQYF. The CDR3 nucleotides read TGTGCCAGCAGCATACGGACTAGCGGGGAGGGCGAGCAGTACTTC.

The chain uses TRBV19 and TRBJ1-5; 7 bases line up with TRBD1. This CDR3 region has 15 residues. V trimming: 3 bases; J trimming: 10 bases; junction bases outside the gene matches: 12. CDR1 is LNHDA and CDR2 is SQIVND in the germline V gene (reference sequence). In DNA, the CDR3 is TGTGCCAGTAGTATTAGACAGGGCCTTGGATATCCCCAGCATTTT. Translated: CASSIRQGLGYPQHF.

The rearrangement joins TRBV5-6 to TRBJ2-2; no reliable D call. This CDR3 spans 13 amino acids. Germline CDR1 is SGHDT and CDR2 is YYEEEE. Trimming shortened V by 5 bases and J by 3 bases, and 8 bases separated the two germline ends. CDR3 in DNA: TGTGCCAGCAGTCTTATTGACACCGGGGAGCTGTTTTTT. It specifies CASSLIDTGELFF.